The clone carrying this TCR beta chain was observed at least ten times. The antigen remains unidentified. This CDR3 comprises 16 residues. CDR1 and CDR2 from the germline V gene are SGHVS and FNYEAQ. The J segment lost 3 bases and the V segment lost 5 bases, leaving 8 bases of the junction unmatched. This sample was included in a study of T cell repertoires in cytomegalovirus infection. For the study at large: Recently identified HLA-C-restricted CMV epitopes were among the peptides used. Public TCR beta signatures indicated both CMV infection and matching HLA type.

The study's findings and limits: Totalled public TCR beta family frequency picked out people who carried CMV plus the relevant HLA. What dominated the ex vivo response were HLA-C-restricted CMV-specific TCR beta clonotypes.

TCRdb called the reads again in MiXCR, with one record for every CDR3 protein. Of 35,000 to 55,000 distinct CDR3 sequences in the sample, 15% to 25% were seen once. The material was CD8+ T cells from cultured PBMCs, obtained from culture after CMV antigen stimulation. The rearrangement joins TRBV7-6 to TRBJ2-5; 11 bases align to TRBD2. The sequence was collected from a human donor in good health (CMV status not recorded). Some clones in this sample may be carry-over from other donors' samples. The CDR3 reads CASSLVSGGEKETQYF. For the CDR3, the DNA is TGTGCCAGCAGCCTCGTTAGCGGGGGGGAAAAAGAGACCCAGTACTTC.